This T cell receptor (beta chain) was recovered during a study of T cells after posttransplantation cyclophosphamide. Points from the study as a whole: Later post-transplant blood repertoires were often dominated by donor CD8+ memory clones. Blood and skin or GI T cell repertoires showed limited TRB overlap. TRB clonality was highly associated with recipient CMV seropositivity and reactivation.

The CDR3 is 13 residues long. CDR1 is GTSNPN and CDR2 is SVGIG in the germline V gene (reference sequence). To note about this clone: Its antigen is undetermined. Relative to the germline gene, one junction end is altered; a read error may explain this.

Here immunoSEQ multiplex PCR was the method, and the copy in TCRdb shows in-frame clones only, minus some. The record shows 5,000 to 5,500 clones for this sample, with no singletons present. Cyclophosphamide on days +3 and +4 followed busulfan-fludarabine conditioning and a marrow graft. This specimen was PBMCs, taken after allogeneic stem cell transplant with posttransplant cyclophosphamide. The V and J genes are TRBV30 and TRBJ2-3; 8 bases agree with TRBD1. The source is a female patient between 30 and 45 years old who received an allogeneic stem cell transplant from an unrelated donor, was CMV-positive, and had acute and chronic GVHD. These T cells may partly come from the graft donor. The CDR3 DNA is TGTGCCTGGGCCCCGGGACAGGCAGATGCGCAGTATTTT. This encodes CAWAPGQADAQYF.